Shown below are 20 T cell receptor beta chains from a single sample sequenced in a study of CD8 T cells in ankylosing spondylitis. Whole-study findings and limits: It appeared that ankylosing spondylitis blood was characterized by a TCR beta motif of several highly homologous variants.

TCRdb reprocessed the 5' RACE reads via MiXCR and lists one record per CDR3 protein. The repertoire holds more than 650,000 distinct CDR3 sequences, with approximately 12% as singletons. For these receptors, no antigen is known. The source material was blood, either unsorted or a sorted T cell fraction (not recorded which). The receptors come from a male donor with ankylosing spondylitis.

The V gene is TRBV5-1, the J gene TRBJ1-1, with D unresolved. This CDR3 comprises 14 residues. V lost 4 bases and J 2 bases, leaving 12 bases between the germline ends. Per germline, CDR1 SGHRS and CDR2 YFSETQ. The CDR3 is CASSRTGSNTEAFF. The CDR3 DNA reads TGCGCCAGCAGCAGGACGGGAAGTAACACTGAAGCTTTCTTT. Drawing the rest from reference TRBV5-1 and TRBJ1-1, the complete variable domain is KAGVTQTPRYLIKTRGQQVTLSCSPISGHRSVSWYQQTPGQGLQFLFEYFSETQRNKGNFPGRFSGRQFSNSRSEMNVSTLELGDSALYLCASSRTGSNTEAFFGQGTRLTVV.

This clonotype was picked up a small number of times. V gene TRBV6-1 combines with J gene TRBJ1-3; weak D call: TRBD1 (6 bases). Germline loops: CDR1 MNHNS, CDR2 SASEGT. Between the trimmed V and J ends, which lost 3 bases and 3 bases, there was a span of 12 bases. This CDR3 comprises 15 residues. CDR3 DNA sequence: TGTGCCAGCAGTGACCGGGGGGCCGGTGGAAACACCATATATTTT. Protein: CASSDRGAGGNTIYF.

This clonotype appeared a few times. This chain joins TRBV20-1 and TRBJ1-6; D gene ambiguous. CDR3 length equals 16 residues. Germline CDR1 DFQATT, CDR2 SNEGSKA (reference sequence). Trimming pared 4 bases from V and 6 bases from J, leaving 19 bases between. CDR3 loop: CSAKKFAGQTNSPLHF. The CDR3 DNA reads as TGCAGTGCTAAGAAGTTCGCGGGCCAGACTAATTCACCCCTCCACTTT.

The chain joins TRBV5-6 to TRBJ2-7; tentatively, D is TRBD1 or TRBD2 (5 bases each). V dropped 6 bases and J dropped 4 bases, with 14 bases sitting between them. Germline V lookup: CDR1 SGHDT, CDR2 YYEEEE. The CDR3 contains 13 residues. The CDR3 here is CASTLRGAYEQYF. The CDR3 nucleotides are TGTGCCAGCACCCTCAGAGGGGCGTACGAGCAGTACTTC.

V usage is TRBV18 and J usage is TRBJ2-1; 7 bases are a match to TRBD2. The length of the CDR3 is 16 residues. Germline CDR1 is KGHSH and CDR2 is LQKENI. The junction had 10 bases not matched to a gene; V was cut back by 2 bases and J by 6 bases. In DNA form, the CDR3 reads TGTGCCAGCTCACCATTTGGGACTAATATCCGCAATGAGCAGTTCTTC. Amino acids: CASSPFGTNIRNEQFF.

The chain combines TRBV4-1 with TRBJ2-5; 9 bases match TRBD1. The CDR3 sequence is 14 residues long. J lost 5 bases, V lost 4 bases, and 5 bases had no gene match. Germline-derived CDR1 and CDR2 are MGHRA and YSYEKL. The CDR3 region is CASSRTGVVETQYF. The CDR3 nucleotides are TGCGCCAGCAGCCGGACAGGGGTGGTCGAGACCCAGTACTTC.

This clonotype has just a few counts. This chain joins TRBV5-1 and TRBJ2-2; 10 bases line up with TRBD1. The CDR3 sequence is 15 residues long. Germline V gives CDR1 SGHRS, CDR2 YFSETQ. The V segment lost 2 bases and the J segment 4 bases; nucleotides outside the gene matches: 2. CDR3 residues: CASSFRDRGTGELFF. The CDR3 DNA sequence: TGCGCCAGCAGCTTCCGGGACAGGGGCACCGGGGAGCTGTTTTTT.

V and J are TRBV20-1 and TRBJ1-1; TRBD1 matches 7 bases. J gave up 11 bases and V 5 bases, and 14 bases lay outside the gene matches. The CDR3 is 13 amino acids. From germline, CDR1 is DFQATT and CDR2 SNEGSKA (reference sequence). CDR3 in DNA: TGCAGTGCTGGAACCCCGGGACAGCTCCGGGCTTTCTTT. This gives the protein CSAGTPGQLRAFF.

This clonotype was observed at least ten times. The chain combines TRBV20-1 with TRBJ2-3; D call uncertain. This CDR3 is 10 amino acids long. Between the trimmed V and J ends, which lost 3 bases and 6 bases, there was a span of 4 bases. CDR1 and CDR2 from the germline V gene are DFQATT and SNEGSKA (reference sequence). The CDR3 loop reads CSASSDTQYF. The CDR3 region has the DNA TGCAGTGCTAGTTCTGATACGCAGTATTTT.

The genes are TRBV12-3 or TRBV12-4 and TRBJ2-1; possible D gene TRBD1, 7 bases. The V end was cut by 6 bases, the J end by 5 bases, with 26 bases between. This CDR3 has 18 amino acids. This chain's CDR3 is CASSPRGATGRNDNEQFF. For the CDR3, the DNA is TGTGCCAGCAGCCCCCGGGGCGCGACAGGGAGGAACGACAATGAGCAGTTCTTC.

The CDR3 here is CASSQYSGETQYF. As DNA, the CDR3 is TGCGCCAGCAGCCAATATTCCGGAGAGACCCAGTACTTC. This chain uses TRBV4-3 with TRBJ2-5; unclear D gene. The germline CDR1 and CDR2 sequences are LGHNA and YSLEER. This CDR3 is built from 13 residues. V was shortened by 2 bases and J by 4 bases, with 8 bases between the two germline ends.

This clonotype was seen many times. The chain links TRBV5-1 to TRBJ1-1, with 8 nucleotides matching TRBD1. This CDR3 is built from 15 residues. Germline-derived CDR1 and CDR2 are SGHRS and YFSETQ. V lost 4 bases to trimming and J lost 4 bases; unmatched junction nucleotides: 9. Written as DNA, the CDR3 is TGCGCCAGCAGCGCTCAGGGGGCAGGGGGCACTGAAGCTTTCTTT. This translates into CASSAQGAGGTEAFF.

This clonotype was seen ten or more times. The V call is TRBV4-1, the J call TRBJ2-1; D is ambiguous. V was cut by 0 bases and J by 9 bases, with 15 bases left in between. The CDR3 covers 15 residues. Germline V gene data show CDR1 as MGHRA and CDR2 as YSYEKL. As DNA, the CDR3 is TGCGCCAGCAGCCAAGATTCCGCCCAGCTTCCTGAGCAGTTCTTC. Its translation is CASSQDSAQLPEQFF.

The chain recombines TRBV11-2 with TRBJ2-1, with 10 bases lining up with TRBD2. Per the germline V gene, CDR1 is SGHAT and CDR2 is FQNNGV. J lost 1 base, V lost 1 base, and 13 bases had no gene match. This CDR3 comprises 20 residues. The CDR3 DNA follows: TGTGCCAGCAGCTTAGCTCTAACCCAGCGGGGGGGCCGATCCTACAATGAGCAGTTCTTC. Translation gives CASSLALTQRGGRSYNEQFF.

This clonotype was picked up a small number of times. V gene TRBV5-1 combines with J gene TRBJ2-5; 8 positions match TRBD2. Germline values: CDR1 SGHRS, CDR2 YFSETQ. This CDR3 has 15 residues. V shed 1 base and J 1 base; nucleotides not matched to a gene: 3. CDR3 loop: CASSLRTSGQETQYF. The CDR3 bases are TGCGCCAGCAGCTTGCGAACTAGCGGCCAAGAGACCCAGTACTTC.

The V and J genes are TRBV6-5 and TRBJ1-1; the D is unclear. From germline, CDR1 is MNHEY and CDR2 SVGAGI. V dropped 0 bases and J dropped 4 bases, with 9 bases sitting between them. The CDR3 spans 14 residues. In nucleotides, the CDR3 is TGTGCCAGCAGTTACTCAGGAGTGGTCACTGAAGCTTTCTTT. Translation: CASSYSGVVTEAFF.

This clonotype was recorded many times. The chain has TRBV27 and TRBJ1-6; 8 bases are a match to TRBD1. Germline loops: CDR1 MNHEY, CDR2 SMNVEV (reference sequence). V lost 5 bases, J lost 7 bases, and 7 bases stayed unmatched. The CDR3 contains 15 residues. The CDR3 nucleotides are TGTGCCAGCAGTCGGACAGGGAATGTCAATTCACCCCTCCACTTT. Translated: CASSRTGNVNSPLHF.

This clonotype was seen a handful of times. The chain couples TRBV6-4 to TRBJ2-2; TRBD2 agrees at 12 bases. Germline CDR1 and CDR2: MRHNA and SNTAGT. The CDR3 runs to 15 residues. The V and J ends lost 6 bases and 6 bases, in that order; junction bases with no gene match: 5. CDR3 sequence reads: CASSPTSGSAGELFF. For the CDR3, the DNA is TGTGCCAGCAGCCCGACTAGCGGGAGCGCCGGGGAGCTGTTTTTT.

This clonotype was seen a handful of times. This chain joins TRBV12-3 or TRBV12-4 and TRBJ2-3; D may be TRBD2 (6 bases). V lost 7 bases to trimming and J lost 3 bases, with 14 bases between them. The CDR3 runs to 14 residues. CDR3 sequence (DNA): TGTGCCAGCATCCACGGGAGAGAGACAGATACGCAGTATTTT. Protein product: CASIHGRETDTQYF.

This clonotype was counted between two and nine times. The chain recombines TRBV7-2 with TRBJ2-1; maybe TRBD2 (6 bases). Germline CDR1 is SGHTA and CDR2 is FQGNSA. The CDR3 spans 16 residues. Trimming cost V 1 base and J 1 base, with 11 bases left between them. CDR3 amino acids: CASSLVGGFSYNEQFF. CDR3 in DNA: TGTGCCAGCAGCTTAGTTGGGGGGTTTTCCTACAATGAGCAGTTCTTC.